The present T cell receptor beta chain was sequenced within a study of T cell responses to AZD1222 COVID-19 vaccine. This CDR3 spans 14 amino acids. Germline loops: CDR1 MDHEN, CDR2 SYDVKM. V lost 2 bases, J lost 7 bases, and 12 bases lay in between. Libraries were prepared by immunoSEQ multiplex PCR; TCRdb keeps only in-frame clonotypes and omits some of them. The table records some 110,000 clones, 70% to 90% of them present only once. The chain is built from TRBV28 and TRBJ1-5; D might be TRBD1 (5 bases). The TCR was taken from an adult in good health. Sequencing was performed on peripheral blood, taken on day 0 of AZD1222 vaccination. This CDR3 is CASSLPGNLQPQHF. DNA for the CDR3: TGTGCCAGCAGTTTACCAGGGAATCTGCAGCCCCAGCATTTT. The variable domain in full, with the rest retrieved from reference TRBV28 and TRBJ1-5, is DVKVTQSSRYLVKRTGEKVFLECVQDMDHENMFWYRQDPGLGLRLIYFSYDVKMKEKGDIPEGYSVSREKKERFSLILESASTNQTSMYLCASSLPGNLQPQHFGDGTRLSIL.